Below are 24 T cell receptor beta chains sequenced from a single sample in a study of blood T cell repertoires in COVID-19 (dated by TCRdb to the early 2020s). The library came from the immunoSEQ multiplex PCR assay. Held by TCRdb, this immuneACCESS table contains in-frame sequences only and omits some clones. Under half of the omission traces to an unresolved V gene where checked; the cause of the rest is unknown. Present in this sample are fewer than 150,000 clones, roughly 90% of which were seen just once. About 10% of the sample belongs to the ten largest clones. Sequencing used peripheral blood. These receptors all come from a man in his fifties with active or convalescent COVID-19.

This clone has a single count. This chain links TRBV24-1 with TRBJ2-5, with D possibly TRBD2 on 5 matching bases. Trimming took 2 bases from V and 5 from J, leaving 14 bases between them. The CDR3 loop spans 15 amino acids. Germline V gives CDR1 KGHDR, CDR2 SFDVKD. The CDR3 region is CATSDYGEPGETQYF. DNA of the CDR3: TGTGCCACCAGTGATTATGGGGAACCGGGGGAGACCCAGTACTTC.

The chain has TRBV4-2 and TRBJ1-2; 8 nucleotides agree with TRBD1. The V gene end was trimmed by 4 bases and the J gene end by 6 bases; junction bases not matched to a gene: 10. The length of the CDR3 is 15 residues. Germline CDR1 and CDR2: LGHNA and YNFKEQ. The CDR3 protein is CASSRTQDRGDGYTF. DNA of the CDR3: TGTGCCAGCAGCCGGACCCAAGACAGGGGCGATGGCTACACCTTC.

The chain employs TRBV24-1 and TRBJ1-5, with D tentatively TRBD1 (6 bases). CDR3 length: 13 amino acids. The germline CDR1 and CDR2 sequences are KGHDR and SFDVKD. V was shortened by 6 bases and J by 1 base, with 6 bases between the two germline ends. CDR3 sequence (DNA): TGTGCCACCAGTACAGGGAGCAATCAGCCCCAGCATTTT. This gives the protein CATSTGSNQPQHF.

The chain carries TRBV15 and TRBJ2-7; a possible D gene is TRBD1 (5 bases). The CDR3 sequence is 15 residues long. CDR1 LNHNV and CDR2 YYDKDF come from the germline V gene (reference sequence). Trimming took off 0 bases at V and 2 bases at J, with 11 bases between the two ends. Here the CDR3 reads CATSRELTRAYEQYF. The CDR3 DNA is TGTGCCACCAGCAGAGAATTAACCAGGGCCTACGAGCAGTACTTC.

The rearrangement links TRBV7-9 to TRBJ1-2, with unresolved D. Trimming pared 1 base from V and 0 bases from J, leaving 6 bases between. CDR1 SEHNR and CDR2 FQNEAQ come from the germline V gene (reference sequence). This CDR3 is 14 amino acids long. CDR3 bases: TGTGCCAGCAGCTTAGGAAGCGCTAACTATGGCTACACCTTC. Its translation: CASSLGSANYGYTF.

The V call is TRBV15, the J call TRBJ2-2; TRBD2 aligns across 7 bases. V dropped 3 bases and J dropped 0; count of bases not matched to a gene: 1. CDR1 is LNHNV, CDR2 YYDKDF, per germline (reference sequence). This CDR3 region has 15 residues. CDR3 in DNA: TGTGCCACCAGCAGGGGGGGGGCGAACACCGGGGAGCTGTTTTTT. This codes for CATSRGGANTGELFF. The complete variable domain, with remaining parts taken from reference TRBV15 and TRBJ2-2, reads DAMVIQNPRYQVTQFGKPVTLSCSQTLNHNVMYWYQQKSSQAPKLLFHYYDKDFNNEADTPDNFQSRRPNTSFCFLDIRSPGLGDTAMYLCATSRGGANTGELFFGEGSRLTVL.

Comments on this clone: The sample has other DNA sequences that encode this CDR3 too. The chain has TRBV5-1 and TRBJ1-2, with 8 bases fitting TRBD1. CDR3 size: 14 residues. The V and J ends lost 3 bases and 5 bases, in that order; junction bases with no gene match: 6. Germline lookup yields CDR1 SGHRS and CDR2 YFSETQ. For the CDR3, the DNA is TGCGCCAGCAGCTCGGACAGGGACGGATATGGCTACACCTTC. This gives the protein CASSSDRDGYGYTF.

The chain carries TRBV6-2 or TRBV6-3 and TRBJ2-7; 8 bases match TRBD2. The length of the CDR3 is 13 residues. With 6 bases clipped from V and 4 bases from J, the junction kept 5 bases outside the gene matches. CDR1 is MNHEY, CDR2 SVGEGT, per germline. CDR3 DNA: TGTGCCAGCAGCGCGAGCGGGAGTTACGAGCAGTACTTC. Translation: CASSASGSYEQYF.

This chain joins TRBV5-1 and TRBJ2-3; 7 nucleotides line up with TRBD1. The CDR3 sequence is 16 residues long. Germline trimming cut 0 bases from V and 3 bases from J; bases unmatched to any gene: 7. Germline values: CDR1 SGHRS, CDR2 YFSETQ. CDR3 loop: CASSLEQGVRTDTQYF. As DNA, the CDR3 is TGCGCCAGCAGCTTGGAGCAGGGGGTAAGGACAGATACGCAGTATTTT.

The V call is TRBV24-1, the J call TRBJ2-7; 7 bases are shared with TRBD2. Unmatched junction bases numbered 7, after V lost 4 bases and J lost 5 bases. Looked up from germline, CDR1 is KGHDR and CDR2 is SFDVKD. This CDR3 comprises 14 residues. The CDR3 DNA reads TGTGCCACCAGTGACCCGGGGGGACCAGACGAGCAGTACTTC. It yields the protein CATSDPGGPDEQYF.

J is TRBJ2-4 and V is TRBV19, with 9 bases aligning to TRBD1. Germline V gene sequence: CDR1 LNHDA, CDR2 SQIVND (reference sequence). The CDR3 has 16 amino acids. The V and J ends lost 2 bases and 2 bases, in that order; junction bases with no gene match: 4. Here the CDR3 DNA reads TGTGCCAGTAGTATAAGGGACAGGGATCCCAAAAACATTCAGTACTTC. Translation: CASSIRDRDPKNIQYF.

This chain joins TRBV7-2 and TRBJ2-7; 7 bases agree with TRBD1. The CDR3 has 15 amino acids. Germline V gene data show CDR1 as SGHTA and CDR2 as FQGNSA. The V segment lost 5 bases and the J segment 2 bases; nucleotides outside the gene matches: 9. The CDR3: CASSRQGDAPYEQYF. In DNA form, the CDR3 reads TGTGCCAGCAGCCGCCAGGGGGACGCCCCCTACGAGCAGTACTTC.

The J gene is TRBJ2-5, the V gene TRBV10-3; D may be TRBD2 (6 bases). Trimming cost V 0 bases and J 5 bases, with 10 bases left between them. This CDR3 has 14 residues. Germline CDR1 is ENHRY and CDR2 is SYGVKD. Here the CDR3 reads CAISESVAGETQYF. CDR3 DNA sequence: TGTGCCATCAGTGAGTCTGTCGCGGGGGAGACCCAGTACTTC.

In this sample, this clone turned up once. This chain uses TRBV19 with TRBJ2-4, with TRBD1 identical over 7 bases. V shed 3 bases, J shed 7 bases, and the junction held 15 bases outside the gene matches. Germline loops: CDR1 LNHDA, CDR2 SQIVND (reference sequence). This CDR3 comprises 17 residues. CDR3 DNA sequence: TGTGCCAGTAGTATCGCAAGGCTGCGGTCAGGGGGTAACATTCAGTACTTC. Translating it yields CASSIARLRSGGNIQYF.

This rearrangement joins TRBV19 to TRBJ1-1; TRBD1 might be the D (5 bases). Germline V gene data show CDR1 as LNHDA and CDR2 as SQIVND (reference sequence). Between the trimmed V and J ends, which lost 4 bases and 7 bases, there was a span of 16 bases. This CDR3 is built from 14 residues. Here the CDR3 reads CASSNPGLRYEAFF. The CDR3 DNA sequence: TGTGCCAGTAGTAACCCGGGACTGCGTTATGAAGCTTTCTTT.

The V gene is TRBV19, the J gene TRBJ1-6; the match to TRBD1 covers 8 bases. The CDR3 sequence is 14 residues long. Germline lookup yields CDR1 LNHDA and CDR2 SQIVND (reference sequence). The trim removed 8 bases at V and 4 bases at J, leaving 4 bases unmatched. The CDR3 DNA sequence: TGTGCCAGTGGGACAGGAATATATAATTCACCCCTCCACTTT. This sequence encodes CASGTGIYNSPLHF.

The V gene is TRBV5-1, the J gene TRBJ2-7; unclear D gene. Germline lookup yields CDR1 SGHRS and CDR2 YFSETQ. This CDR3 is 14 amino acids long. Trimming cost V 5 bases and J 0 bases, with 12 bases left between them. The CDR3 protein is CASSPQTLSYEQYF. The CDR3 DNA sequence: TGCGCCAGCAGTCCCCAGACTCTCTCCTACGAGCAGTACTTC. Full variable domain (remainder filled in from reference TRBV5-1 and TRBJ2-7): KAGVTQTPRYLIKTRGQQVTLSCSPISGHRSVSWYQQTPGQGLQFLFEYFSETQRNKGNFPGRFSGRQFSNSRSEMNVSTLELGDSALYLCASSPQTLSYEQYFGPGTRLTVT.

This clone was observed a single time. V gene TRBV9 combines with J gene TRBJ2-7; perhaps TRBD1 as D (6 bases). The CDR3 extends over 13 amino acids. The V end was cut by 4 bases, the J end by 5 bases, with 13 bases between. Germline V gene sequence: CDR1 SGDLS, CDR2 YYNGEE. CDR3 in DNA: TGTGCCAGCAGCACTACAGGGATCAACGAGCAGTACTTC. This encodes CASSTTGINEQYF.

V is TRBV5-1 and J is TRBJ1-4, with a possible D match to TRBD1 (5 bases). The germline V and J ends were trimmed by 1 base and 7 bases, with 8 bases remaining between them. The germline CDR1 and CDR2 sequences are SGHRS and YFSETQ. This CDR3 comprises 13 residues. In DNA form, the CDR3 reads TGCGCCAGCAGCTTGTCAGGGTTTGAAAAACTGTTTTTT. It codes for CASSLSGFEKLFF.

This clone has just a few counts. The chain combines TRBV5-1 with TRBJ1-3; TRBD1 matches 9 bases. CDR3 length: 17 amino acids. V lost 4 bases to trimming and J lost 0 bases; unmatched junction nucleotides: 8. The germline V gene encodes CDR1 SGHRS and CDR2 YFSETQ. The CDR3 region has the DNA TGCGCCAGCAGCCGGACAGGGGACCTTACCTCTGGAAACACCATATATTTT. Its translation is CASSRTGDLTSGNTIYF.

This chain uses TRBV7-3 with TRBJ2-3; TRBD2 is a possible D gene (5 bases). V lost 6 bases and J lost 1, with 14 bases in between. The germline CDR1 and CDR2 sequences are SGHTA and FQGTGA. This CDR3 has 15 residues. The CDR3, as DNA: TGTGCCAGCAGTCTCAAACCGCGGGGCACAGATACGCAGTATTTT. Translated, it gives CASSLKPRGTDTQYF. Full variable domain (missing parts from reference TRBV7-3 and TRBJ2-3): GAGVSQTPSNKVTEKGKYVELRCDPISGHTALYWYRQSLGQGPEFLIYFQGTGAADDSGLPNDRFFAVRPEGSVSTLKIQRTERGDSAVYLCASSLKPRGTDTQYFGPGTRLTVL.

The chain has TRBV6-2 or TRBV6-3 and TRBJ2-1; TRBD2 agrees at 10 bases. The CDR3 contains 16 residues. The V and J ends lost 0 bases and 8 bases, in that order; junction bases with no gene match: 7. The germline V gene encodes CDR1 MNHEY and CDR2 SVGEGT. The CDR3, as DNA: TGTGCCAGCAGTTACTCCGAGCGGGAGGGCCCGGATGAGCAGTTCTTC. Translation gives CASSYSEREGPDEQFF.

V gene TRBV7-9 combines with J gene TRBJ2-2; 9 bases match TRBD2. The CDR3 contains 17 residues. V trimming: 3 bases; J trimming: 0 bases; junction bases outside the gene matches: 5. Germline CDR1 is SEHNR and CDR2 is FQNEAQ (reference sequence). The CDR3 loop reads CASSFLAGTANTGELFF. The CDR3 DNA follows: TGTGCCAGCAGCTTTCTAGCGGGGACCGCGAACACCGGGGAGCTGTTTTTT. Full variable domain (outside the CDR3, taken from reference TRBV7-9 and TRBJ2-2): DTGVSQNPRHKITKRGQNVTFRCDPISEHNRLYWYRQTLGQGPEFLTYFQNEAQLEKSRLLSDRFSAERPKGSFSTLEIQRTEQGDSAMYLCASSFLAGTANTGELFFGEGSRLTVL.

The V call is TRBV27, the J call TRBJ2-3, with a weak D call TRBD2 (6 bases). There are 15 residues in the CDR3. Germline V lookup: CDR1 MNHEY, CDR2 SMNVEV (reference sequence). The V end was cut by 4 bases, the J end by 1 base, with 12 bases between. CDR3 sequence (DNA): TGTGCCAGCAGTTCCCAGGGACTGGGCACAGATACGCAGTATTTT. The encoded protein is CASSSQGLGTDTQYF.